Following are 10 T cell receptor beta chains from one sample sequenced in a study of vaccination effects on CD4 cells after COVID-19 (dated by TCRdb to the early 2020s). After around eleven days of culture, CD4+ T cells were isolated with the EasySep CD4+ T cell isolation kit. Convalescent patients had PCR-confirmed SARS-CoV-2 infection between March and December 2020, before Alpha, Beta and Delta variants emerged in the United States. Each participant got two doses of an mRNA SARS-CoV-2 vaccine, either BNT162b2 or mRNA-1273. The antigens these receptors bind are not known. Library preparation employed the immunoSEQ multiplex PCR assay. TCRdb holds this immuneACCESS table with in-frame rearrangements only. Some clones are missing; in checked studies, unresolved V genes explain under half, and the rest has no known cause. The sample contains around 53,000 clones, about four fifths of them found a single time. Roughly 5.2% of the sample is in the top ten clones.

Sequenced here: CD4+ T cells from PBMCs cultured without peptide, sampled after COVID-19 vaccination. These receptors all come from a human donor who had a prior SARS-CoV-2 infection.

The genes are TRBV10-3 and TRBJ1-1, with TRBD1 matching 8 bases. Germline CDR1 ENHRY, CDR2 SYGVKD. The CDR3 contains 14 residues. V gave up 10 bases and J gave up 5 bases; unmatched junction bases: 12. CDR3 coding DNA: TGTGCCAGCAAAGCAGGGGGCTCCCAGACTGAAGCTTTCTTT. This gives the protein CASKAGGSQTEAFF.

The chain is built from TRBV27 and TRBJ2-7; 13 nucleotides align to TRBD2. CDR3 size: 18 residues. V lost 2 bases to trimming and J lost 0 bases; unmatched junction nucleotides: 7. Germline values: CDR1 MNHEY, CDR2 SMNVEV (reference sequence). CDR3 sequence: CASSLRGLAGDNSYEQYF. CDR3 nucleotide sequence: TGTGCCAGCAGTTTACGAGGACTAGCGGGAGATAACTCCTACGAGCAGTACTTC.

The chain links TRBV4-3 to TRBJ2-2; D possibly corresponds to TRBD1 (6 bases). CDR1 LGHNA and CDR2 YSLEER come from the germline V gene. V was shortened by 3 bases and J by 2 bases, with 10 bases between the two germline ends. There are 15 residues in the CDR3. For the CDR3, the DNA is TGCGCCAGCAGCCAGTACAGGGAAAACACCGGGGAGCTGTTTTTT. Its translation is CASSQYRENTGELFF.

The rearrangement uses TRBV27 and TRBJ1-2, with a tentative D call TRBD1 (5 bases). CDR1 and CDR2 from the germline V gene are MNHEY and SMNVEV (reference sequence). There are 15 residues in the CDR3. V lost 3 bases to trimming and J lost 2 bases, with 13 bases between them. In DNA form, the CDR3 reads TGTGCCAGCAGTTTGGTTCCAGGGCTCAACTATGGCTACACCTTC. Translating it yields CASSLVPGLNYGYTF.

This clone was seen a handful of times. The chain uses TRBV5-4 and TRBJ2-3, with TRBD2 matching 9 bases. The germline CDR1 and CDR2 sequences are SGHNT and YYREEE (reference sequence). The CDR3 extends over 16 amino acids. Trimming at V came to 4 bases and at J to 0 bases, leaving 6 bases not matched to a gene. The CDR3 coding sequence is TGTGCCAGCAGCCCGACTAGCGGCCCTAGCACAGATACGCAGTATTTT. Translation gives CASSPTSGPSTDTQYF.

The chain employs TRBV10-3 and TRBJ1-3; D unresolved. This CDR3 comprises 14 residues. The V end lost 7 bases, the J end lost 0 bases, and 10 bases lay between the germline ends. Germline V gene data show CDR1 as ENHRY and CDR2 as SYGVKD. CDR3: CAIKEAHSGNTIYF. In DNA, the CDR3 is TGTGCCATCAAGGAGGCCCACTCTGGAAACACCATATATTTT.

This clone is judged medium-sized. The chain is built from TRBV18 and TRBJ2-5; the D is unclear. V gave up 2 bases and J gave up 3 bases, with 10 bases separating them. CDR1 KGHSH and CDR2 LQKENI come from the germline V gene. The CDR3 is 14 residues long. The CDR3 region has the DNA TGTGCCAGCTCACCAGTGGGGTCTAAAGAGACCCAGTACTTC. It specifies CASSPVGSKETQYF.

The V call is TRBV6-5, the J call TRBJ2-2; D gene uncertain. The V end was cut by 6 bases, the J end by 0 bases, with 5 bases between. This CDR3 is 13 amino acids long. Germline CDR1 and CDR2: MNHEY and SVGAGI. CDR3 protein: CASRTSNTGELFF. Here the CDR3 DNA reads TGTGCCAGCAGGACTTCGAACACCGGGGAGCTGTTTTTT.

The chain recombines TRBV5-1 with TRBJ2-1; maybe TRBD1 (5 bases). With 2 bases removed from V and 4 bases from J, the gap between germline ends came to 10 bases. CDR1 is SGHRS and CDR2 is YFSETQ in the germline V gene. The CDR3 spans 14 residues. The CDR3 DNA reads as TGCGCCAGCAGCTTCAGGGATCAATACAATGAGCAGTTCTTC. Translating gives CASSFRDQYNEQFF.

For the CDR3, the DNA is TGTGCCAGCAGTCGGGACGGGACCCCCTACGAGCAGTACTTC. Translation gives CASSRDGTPYEQYF. This sequence joins TRBV2 and TRBJ2-7; D is tentatively TRBD1 or TRBD2 (5 bases each). Germline V CDR1 and CDR2: SNHLY, FYNNEI. Trimming left V 5 bases short and J 2 bases short, with 13 bases between. The CDR3 has 14 residues.